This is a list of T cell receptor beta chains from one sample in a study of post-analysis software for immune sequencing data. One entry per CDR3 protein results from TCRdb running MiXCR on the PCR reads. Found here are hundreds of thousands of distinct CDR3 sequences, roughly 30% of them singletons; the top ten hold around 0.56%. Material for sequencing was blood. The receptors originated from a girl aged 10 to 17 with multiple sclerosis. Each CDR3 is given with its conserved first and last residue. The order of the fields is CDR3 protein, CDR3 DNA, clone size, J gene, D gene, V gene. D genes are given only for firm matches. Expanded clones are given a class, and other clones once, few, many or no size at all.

CSPAGSSYNEQFF | TGCAGTCCCGCCGGCAGCTCCTACAATGAGCAGTTCTTC | few | TRBJ2-1 | - | TRBV20-1
CASSLTIGREGSQPQHF | TGTGCCAGCAGCTTAACGATCGGCAGGGAGGGGAGTCAGCCCCAGCATTTT | - | TRBJ1-5 | - | TRBV7-2
CASSVNGAMRETQYF | TGTGCCAGCAGCGTAAATGGGGCGATGAGGGAGACCCAGTACTTC | many | TRBJ2-5 | - | TRBV9
CASSFAPDFEETQYF | TGTGCCAGCAGCTTCGCCCCAGATTTCGAGGAGACCCAGTACTTC | - | TRBJ2-5 | - | TRBV7-3
CAISESSQGQETQYF | TGTGCCATCAGTGAGTCGAGTCAGGGACAGGAGACCCAGTACTTC | - | TRBJ2-5 | TRBD1 | TRBV10-3
CASSLNRGEANVLTF | TGTGCCAGCAGCCTGAACAGGGGAGAGGCCAACGTCCTGACTTTC | few | TRBJ2-6 | TRBD1 | TRBV7-2
CASSLSSGGGTDTQYF | TGTGCCAGCAGCTTGTCTAGCGGGGGGGGCACAGATACGCAGTATTTT | - | TRBJ2-3 | TRBD2 | TRBV7-2
CAISDSGSYGQYF | TGTGCCATCAGTGATTCAGGGTCCTACGGGCAGTACTTC | once | TRBJ2-7 | - | TRBV10-3
CSATTGIETQYF | TGCAGTGCCACGACGGGAATTGAGACCCAGTACTTC | - | TRBJ2-5 | - | TRBV20-1
CASRSGSYNNEQFF | TGTGCCAGCAGAAGCGGGAGTTACAACAATGAGCAGTTCTTC | - | TRBJ2-1 | TRBD2 | TRBV7-2
CASSFVTGPLGGNTGELFF | TGTGCCAGCAGCTTCGTGACAGGGCCCCTCGGTGGGAACACCGGGGAGCTGTTTTTT | - | TRBJ2-2 | TRBD1 | TRBV7-9
CSAREGGGEQFF | TGCAGTGCTAGAGAGGGAGGTGGTGAGCAGTTCTTC | - | TRBJ2-1 | - | TRBV20-1
CASSVGLAGEYEQFF | TGTGCCAGCAGCGTGGGACTAGCGGGAGAGTATGAGCAGTTCTTC | - | TRBJ2-1 | TRBD2 | TRBV9
CASSSTTINTGELFF | TGTGCCAGCAGTTCAACGACGATTAACACCGGGGAGCTGTTTTTT | - | TRBJ2-2 | - | TRBV6-2/TRBV6-3
CASSQVTETQYF | TGTGCCAGCAGCCAAGTTACGGAGACTCAGTACTTC | - | TRBJ2-5 | - | TRBV3-1
CASSFLTGTSVYEQYF | TGTGCCAGCAGTTTCCTCACCGGGACTAGCGTCTACGAGCAGTACTTC | few | TRBJ2-7 | TRBD2 | TRBV27
CGARETAMETQYF | TGCGGTGCTAGAGAGACAGCAATGGAGACCCAGTACTTC | - | TRBJ2-5 | - | TRBV20-1